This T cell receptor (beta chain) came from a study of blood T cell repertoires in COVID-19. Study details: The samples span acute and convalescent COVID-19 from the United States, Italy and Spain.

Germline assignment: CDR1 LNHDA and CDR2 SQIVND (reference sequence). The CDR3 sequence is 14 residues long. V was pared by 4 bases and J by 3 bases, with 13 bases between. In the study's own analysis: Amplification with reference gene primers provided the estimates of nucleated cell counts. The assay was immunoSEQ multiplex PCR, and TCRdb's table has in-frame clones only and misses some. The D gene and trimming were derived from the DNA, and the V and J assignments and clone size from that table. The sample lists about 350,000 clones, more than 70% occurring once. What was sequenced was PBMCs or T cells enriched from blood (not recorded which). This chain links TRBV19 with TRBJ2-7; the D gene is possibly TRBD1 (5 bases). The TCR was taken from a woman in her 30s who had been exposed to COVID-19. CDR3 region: CASSKRQGGYEQYF. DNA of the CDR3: TGTGCCAGTAGTAAGCGCCAGGGCGGCTACGAGCAGTACTTC.